This T cell receptor beta chain was recovered during a study of response to subunit inactivated influenza vaccine. V was clipped by 2 bases and J by 4 bases, with 5 bases between them. Germline assignment: CDR1 LGHDT and CDR2 YNNKEL (reference sequence). This CDR3 is 12 amino acids long. Turning to this clonotype: The antigen is unknown.

Study-wide results and caveats: Every seasonal influenza vaccination brings in few new T cells, the authors suggested.

One entry per CDR3 protein, called by TCRdb with MiXCR from the RT-PCR reads. The table has 150,000 to 200,000 distinct CDR3 sequences, under 13% seen once; the top ten hold roughly 12%. The clonotype was recovered from a man aged 50-60 years who received an inactivated influenza vaccine. Sequencing was performed on non-naive T cells sorted from PBMCs, taken 45 days after vaccination. The rearrangement links TRBV3-1 to TRBJ1-2, with D unresolved. CDR3: CASSQFRYGYTF. The CDR3 nucleotides read TGTGCCAGCAGCCAATTTCGCTATGGCTACACCTTC. The entire variable domain, with the rest obtained from reference TRBV3-1 and TRBJ1-2, is as follows: DTAVSQTPKYLVTQMGNDKSIKCEQNLGHDTMYWYKQDSKKFLKIMFSYNNKELIINETVPNRFSPKSPDKAHLNLHINSLELGDSAVYFCASSQFRYGYTFGSGTRLTVV.